These 3 T cell receptor beta chains were all obtained from the same sample, sequenced in a study of T-cell reconstitution after alpha-beta-depleted transplantation in children. Using unique molecular identifiers, the investigators prepared the TCRbeta library. TCRdb reprocessed the PCR reads with MiXCR, giving one entry per CDR3 protein. The data hold approximately 230,000 distinct CDR3 sequences, with over 20% observed a single time. The sequenced sample was PBMCs, obtained before TCRalphabeta/CD19-depleted stem cell transplant. The receptor source for this set is a girl under 10 years old with Fanconi anemia, due to receive a stem cell transplant.

This clonotype was picked up one time. The genes are TRBV6-1 and TRBJ2-2; 8 nucleotides match TRBD1. The CDR3 is 16 residues long. Per the germline V gene, CDR1 is MNHNS and CDR2 is SASEGT. After removal of 10 bases from V and 3 bases from J, the junction contained 13 bases not matched to a gene. The CDR3 DNA is TGTGCCACCCCGGACAACAGGGGGAAGTACACCGGGGAGCTGTTTTTT. Amino acids: CATPDNRGKYTGELFF.

This clonotype was counted many times. The chain carries TRBV7-3 and TRBJ2-2; the D call may be TRBD1 or TRBD2 (5 bases each). The germline V and J ends were trimmed by 5 bases and 8 bases, with 15 bases remaining between them. This CDR3 comprises 14 residues. The germline V gene has CDR1 SGHTA and CDR2 FQGTGA. The DNA for the CDR3 is TGTGCCAGCAGCCCCGTTATGAGGGGAGGGGAGCTGTTTTTT. Its protein product is CASSPVMRGGELFF.

The chain links TRBV18 to TRBJ1-5; 8 bases align to TRBD1. Germline V gives CDR1 KGHSH, CDR2 LQKENI. The length of the CDR3 is 15 residues. Unmatched junction bases numbered 5, after V lost 3 bases and J lost 4 bases. Here the CDR3 DNA reads TGTGCCAGCTCACCTGGGACAGGCATTAATCAGCCCCAGCATTTT. It is translated as CASSPGTGINQPQHF.